The 10 T cell receptor beta chains reported below all come from one sample, sequenced in a study of control samples from healthy donors and cancer patients. The assay was immunoSEQ multiplex PCR, and TCRdb's table has in-frame clones only and misses some. The top ten hold roughly 1.3% of the sample, which has approximately 160,000 clones, 94% seen once. The specimen was blood. Receptors originate from a woman aged 18-35 years in good health.

Written as DNA, the CDR3 is TGCGCCAGCAGCCCAGAGGGGAGGGACTATGGCTACACCTTC. Translating it yields CASSPEGRDYGYTF. The rearrangement joins TRBV4-1 to TRBJ1-2; tentatively, D is TRBD1 (5 bases). The length of the CDR3 is 14 residues. V was cut by 4 bases and J by 3 bases, with 12 bases left in between. Germline values: CDR1 MGHRA, CDR2 YSYEKL.

The gene calls are TRBV10-3 and TRBJ2-2; D gene ambiguous. The germline CDR1 and CDR2 sequences are ENHRY and SYGVKD. The V end lost 1 base, the J end lost 4 bases, and 4 bases lay between the germline ends. CDR3 length equals 13 residues. The CDR3 DNA is TGTGCCATCAGTGAGTTTGCCACCGGGGAGCTGTTTTTT. This sequence encodes CAISEFATGELFF.

This sequence joins TRBV19 and TRBJ1-1, with 7 nucleotides matching TRBD1. CDR3 length equals 12 residues. V shed 8 bases, J shed 3 bases, and the junction held 3 bases outside the gene matches. Germline CDR1 LNHDA, CDR2 SQIVND (reference sequence). CDR3 residues: CASYDRDTEAFF. CDR3 coding DNA: TGTGCCAGTTACGACAGGGACACTGAAGCTTTCTTT.

This chain connects TRBV28 to TRBJ1-1, with D maybe TRBD1 (5 bases). The germline V and J ends were trimmed by 7 bases and 11 bases, with 17 bases remaining between them. The CDR3 is made up of 12 amino acids. From germline, CDR1 is MDHEN and CDR2 SYDVKM. CDR3 bases: TGTGCCAGCACCCTGGGGCAGGGATGGGCTTTCTTT. The encoded protein is CASTLGQGWAFF.

J is TRBJ1-5 and V is TRBV19, with TRBD1 matching 12 bases. Germline assignment: CDR1 LNHDA and CDR2 SQIVND (reference sequence). The CDR3 has 15 amino acids. Germline trimming cut 5 bases from V and 8 bases from J; bases unmatched to any gene: 7. CDR3 sequence reads: CASSVGDRGRKPQHF. The CDR3 nucleotides read TGTGCCAGTAGTGTCGGGGACAGGGGGCGGAAGCCCCAGCATTTT.

Here the CDR3 DNA reads TGTGCCAGCAGCCCAGCCGAGGGAACTGAAGCTTTCTTT. Amino acid sequence: CASSPAEGTEAFF. The chain recombines TRBV7-9 with TRBJ1-1, with D unresolved. The CDR3 is 13 amino acids. CDR1 and CDR2 (germline): SEHNR, FQNEAQ (reference sequence). The ends were cut back, 5 bases at V and 5 bases at J, with 12 bases in the middle.

The J gene is TRBJ2-3, the V gene TRBV7-9; perhaps TRBD2 as D (6 bases). This CDR3 region has 14 residues. Germline V lookup: CDR1 SEHNR, CDR2 FQNEAQ (reference sequence). Trimming pared 3 bases from V and 8 bases from J, leaving 15 bases between. CDR3: CASSFWGDRGTQYF. The CDR3 DNA reads TGTGCCAGCAGCTTCTGGGGGGACCGGGGTACGCAGTATTTT.

This chain uses TRBV19 with TRBJ1-3; 7 bases match TRBD1. This CDR3 is built from 16 residues. CDR1 LNHDA and CDR2 SQIVND come from the germline V gene (reference sequence). The junction had 7 bases not matched to a gene; V was cut back by 5 bases and J by 0 bases. In DNA, the CDR3 is TGTGCCAGTAGTGCATGGACAGGTAACTCTGGAAACACCATATATTTT. This gives the protein CASSAWTGNSGNTIYF.

This clone was detected once. The chain combines TRBV7-8 with TRBJ1-6, with D hard to call. Germline loops: CDR1 SGHVS, CDR2 FQNEAQ. V shed 5 bases and J shed 9 bases, with 20 bases lying between them. The length of the CDR3 is 16 residues. The CDR3 here is CASSPTLSQYLSPLHF. CDR3 nucleotide sequence: TGTGCCAGCAGCCCGACGTTGTCCCAGTATCTTTCACCCCTCCACTTT.

The rearrangement joins TRBV5-4 to TRBJ2-3; 11 bases are a match to TRBD2. The germline CDR1 and CDR2 sequences are SGHNT and YYREEE (reference sequence). V shed 4 bases, J shed 4 bases, and the junction held 5 bases outside the gene matches. The CDR3 loop spans 15 amino acids. The CDR3 DNA follows: TGTGCCAGCAGCACCAAACTAGCGGGGGCAGATACGCAGTATTTT. Translated: CASSTKLAGADTQYF.